These 17 T cell receptor beta chains share one sample of origin, sequenced in a study of shared clonotypes between healthy human individuals. Profiled with immunoSEQ multiplex PCR; TCRdb holds only in-frame clones, not every one. The sample carries approximately 500,000 clones, 90% to 97% recorded once. The sample was naive CD4+ T cells sorted from blood. Subset noted: CD45RA+ positively selected. Receptor source: a woman in her thirties in good health.

The V and J genes are TRBV11-2 and TRBJ2-7, with D maybe TRBD1 (6 bases). V dropped 7 bases and J dropped 1 base, with 14 bases sitting between them. CDR1 and CDR2 from the germline V gene are SGHAT and FQNNGV. The CDR3 length is 14 residues. CDR3 bases: TGTGCCAGCAACATACGGACAGAGTCCTACGAGCAGTACTTC. This encodes CASNIRTESYEQYF.

V is TRBV28 and J is TRBJ2-6, with D perhaps TRBD2 (5 bases). V was shortened by 3 bases and J by 0 bases, with 6 bases between the two germline ends. Germline V gene data show CDR1 as MDHEN and CDR2 as SYDVKM. The CDR3 has 15 amino acids. DNA for the CDR3: TGTGCCAGCAGTTTTGGGAGCTCTGGGGCCAACGTCCTGACTTTC. The encoded protein is CASSFGSSGANVLTF.

The chain has TRBV27 and TRBJ2-3, with a tentative D call TRBD2 (6 bases). With 7 bases removed from V and 0 bases from J, the gap between germline ends came to 11 bases. The CDR3 sequence is 14 residues long. Germline V gene lookup returns CDR1 MNHEY and CDR2 SMNVEV (reference sequence). This CDR3 reads CASNRDFSTDTQYF. DNA of the CDR3: TGTGCCAGCAACCGGGACTTTAGCACAGATACGCAGTATTTT.

V gene TRBV6-5 combines with J gene TRBJ2-5; 12 positions agree with TRBD2. The J call may be mistaken, given a closer DNA end match to TRBJ2-7. Germline loops: CDR1 MNHEY, CDR2 SVGAGI. The CDR3 contains 14 residues. CDR3 protein: CASRRLAGVGEQYF. Here the CDR3 DNA reads TGTGCCAGCAGGAGACTAGCGGGAGTCGGCGAGCAGTACTTC.

This rearrangement joins TRBV18 to TRBJ2-7; D possibly corresponds to TRBD1 (5 bases). The germline V gene encodes CDR1 KGHSH and CDR2 LQKENI. This CDR3 spans 14 amino acids. V dropped 2 bases and J dropped 4 bases, with 12 bases sitting between them. CDR3 bases: TGTGCCAGCTCACCAGGGGCTACGGGTTACGAGCAGTACTTC. It yields the protein CASSPGATGYEQYF.

V usage is TRBV7-2 and J usage is TRBJ2-5; D possibly matches TRBD1 or TRBD2 (7 bases each). The J call is uncertain, as TRBJ2-7 better fits the DNA end. The V gene's germline CDR1 is SGHTA and CDR2 FQGNSA. The CDR3 has 14 residues. The CDR3 here is CASSSGGAFYEQYF. The CDR3 nucleotides read TGTGCCAGCAGCTCAGGGGGGGCTTTCTACGAGCAGTACTTC.

This sequence joins TRBV11-2 and TRBJ2-7; D gene uncertain. Trimming shortened V by 2 bases and J by 0 bases, and 11 bases separated the two germline ends. Per germline, CDR1 SGHAT and CDR2 FQNNGV. The CDR3 is 15 residues long. The CDR3 here is CASSLIRLGSYEQYF. The CDR3 nucleotides are TGTGCCAGCAGCTTAATCAGGTTGGGCTCCTACGAGCAGTACTTC.

The chain recombines TRBV11-2 with TRBJ1-3; tentatively, D is TRBD1 (5 bases). Germline assignment: CDR1 SGHAT and CDR2 FQNNGV. The CDR3 is made up of 14 amino acids. Between the trimmed V and J ends, which lost 5 bases and 1 base, there was a span of 9 bases. In DNA, the CDR3 is TGTGCCAGCAGCCTTCAGGGTTCTGGAAACACCATATATTTT. Translated: CASSLQGSGNTIYF.

The chain joins TRBV27 to TRBJ2-7, with D unclear. The V and J ends lost 2 bases and 2 bases respectively, with 10 bases between them. CDR1 MNHEY and CDR2 SMNVEV come from the germline V gene (reference sequence). CDR3 length: 14 amino acids. CDR3 sequence: CASSLGLGPYEQYF. CDR3 DNA sequence: TGTGCCAGCAGTTTAGGGCTAGGCCCCTACGAGCAGTACTTC.

The genes are TRBV19 and TRBJ2-7, with TRBD2 identical over 13 bases. The V segment lost 9 bases and the J segment 6 bases; nucleotides outside the gene matches: 8. The germline V gene encodes CDR1 LNHDA and CDR2 SQIVND (reference sequence). This CDR3 region has 14 residues. This CDR3 is CASQGLAGASEQYF. Here the CDR3 DNA reads TGTGCCAGCCAAGGACTAGCGGGAGCCTCCGAGCAGTACTTC.

The chain combines TRBV28 with TRBJ2-7; 8 nucleotides match TRBD2. Germline lookup yields CDR1 MDHEN and CDR2 SYDVKM. Germline trimming cut 10 bases from V and 2 bases from J; bases unmatched to any gene: 7. This CDR3 comprises 13 residues. CDR3: CATLPGLAYEQYF. CDR3 DNA: TGTGCCACCCTTCCGGGACTAGCCTACGAGCAGTACTTC. The full variable domain, rest sourced from reference TRBV28 and TRBJ2-7, is DVKVTQSSRYLVKRTGEKVFLECVQDMDHENMFWYRQDPGLGLRLIYFSYDVKMKEKGDIPEGYSVSREKKERFSLILESASTNQTSMYLCATLPGLAYEQYFGPGTRLTVT.

V is TRBV5-1 and J is TRBJ2-5; 7 bases match TRBD2. Germline loops: CDR1 SGHRS, CDR2 YFSETQ. Trimming removed 4 bases from V and 5 bases from J; junction bases left unmatched: 8. CDR3 length equals 14 residues. The CDR3 DNA reads TGCGCCAGCAGCGACCGGGACTATTCCGAGACCCAGTACTTC. This translates into CASSDRDYSETQYF.

The rearrangement links TRBV5-1 to TRBJ2-5; 7 nucleotides agree with TRBD2. Germline lookup yields CDR1 SGHRS and CDR2 YFSETQ. Trimming took 4 bases from V and 5 from J; bases not matched to a gene: 14. The CDR3 is 16 residues long. The CDR3 reads CASSTALAGGGETQYF. The DNA of the CDR3 is TGCGCCAGCAGCACGGCACTAGCCGGGGGAGGGGAGACCCAGTACTTC.

The V and J genes are TRBV6-5 and TRBJ1-1; tentatively, D is TRBD1 (5 bases). Trimming shortened V by 0 bases and J by 3 bases, and 11 bases separated the two germline ends. The CDR3 totals 15 residues. Germline V gives CDR1 MNHEY, CDR2 SVGAGI. In DNA, the CDR3 is TGTGCCAGCAGTTACTCGATAGGGGCGGACACTGAAGCTTTCTTT. This codes for CASSYSIGADTEAFF.

This clone came up once. V usage is TRBV27 and J usage is TRBJ2-7, with 9 bases that match TRBD1. Germline lookup yields CDR1 MNHEY and CDR2 SMNVEV (reference sequence). J gave up 0 bases and V 7 bases, and 7 bases lay outside the gene matches. The length of the CDR3 is 15 residues. The CDR3 nucleotides read TGTGCCAGCAACGAACGACAGGGGGTCTCCTACGAGCAGTACTTC. Its protein product is CASNERQGVSYEQYF.

The rearrangement joins TRBV5-1 to TRBJ2-2; 7 positions match TRBD1. Germline CDR1 SGHRS, CDR2 YFSETQ. V lost 4 bases to trimming and J lost 7 bases; unmatched junction nucleotides: 10. The CDR3 loop spans 15 amino acids. The chain's CDR3 is CASSTTTGVGGELFF. In DNA, the CDR3 is TGCGCCAGCAGCACCACAACAGGGGTGGGCGGGGAGCTGTTTTTT.

This clone came up once. J is TRBJ2-2 and V is TRBV28; D is undetermined. The V end lost 8 bases, the J end lost 4 bases, and 14 bases lay between the germline ends. CDR1 is MDHEN and CDR2 is SYDVKM in the germline V gene. CDR3 length: 14 residues. CDR3 region: CASLGTIGTGELFF. The CDR3 nucleotides are TGTGCCAGCCTCGGAACGATCGGCACCGGGGAGCTGTTTTTT.